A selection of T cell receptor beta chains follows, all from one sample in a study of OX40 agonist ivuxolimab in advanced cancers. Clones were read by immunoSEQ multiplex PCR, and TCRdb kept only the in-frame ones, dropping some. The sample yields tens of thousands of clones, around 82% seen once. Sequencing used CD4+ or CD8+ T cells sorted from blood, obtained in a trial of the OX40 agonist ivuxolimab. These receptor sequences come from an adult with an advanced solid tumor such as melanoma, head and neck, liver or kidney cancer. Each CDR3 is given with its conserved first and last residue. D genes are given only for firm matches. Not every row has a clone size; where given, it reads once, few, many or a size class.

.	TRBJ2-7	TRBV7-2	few	CASSAGQSYEQYF	TGTGCCAGCAGCGCTGGACAGAGCTACGAGCAGTACTTC
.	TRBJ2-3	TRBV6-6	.	CASSLLNTDTQYF	TGTGCCAGCAGTCTCCTTAATACCGATACGCAGTATTTT
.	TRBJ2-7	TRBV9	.	CASSEGGSGYYEQYF	TGTGCCAGCAGCGAAGGGGGTAGCGGATACTACGAGCAGTACTTC
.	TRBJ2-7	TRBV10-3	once	CAISESGGDYEQYF	TGTGCCATCAGTGAGTCCGGGGGTGACTACGAGCAGTACTTC
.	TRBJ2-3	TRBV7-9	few	CASSAPSTDTQYF	TGTGCCAGCAGCGCCCCTAGCACAGATACGCAGTATTTT
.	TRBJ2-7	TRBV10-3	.	CAISGDGETYEQYF	TGTGCCATCAGTGGGGACGGCGAAACCTACGAGCAGTACTTC
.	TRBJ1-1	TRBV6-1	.	CASAARLNTEAFF	TGTGCCAGCGCGGCAAGATTGAACACTGAAGCTTTCTTT
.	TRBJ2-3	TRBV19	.	CASRAGYTDTQYF	TGTGCCAGCCGGGCAGGGTACACAGATACGCAGTATTTT
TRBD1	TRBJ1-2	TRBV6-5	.	CASRGQGLYGYTF	TGTGCCAGCAGGGGACAGGGCCTCTATGGCTACACCTTC
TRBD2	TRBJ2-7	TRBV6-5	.	CASSYRGGTYEQYF	TGTGCCAGCAGTTACAGGGGAGGGACCTACGAGCAGTACTTC
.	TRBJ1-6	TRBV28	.	CASSFVRGADNSPLHF	TGTGCCAGCAGTTTTGTACGAGGGGCCGATAATTCACCCCTCCACTTT
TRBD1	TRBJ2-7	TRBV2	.	CASSLWTGYEQYF	TGTGCCAGCAGCCTATGGACAGGCTACGAGCAGTACTTC
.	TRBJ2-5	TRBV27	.	CASTDLKTGLPVAETQYF	TGTGCCAGCACTGACCTAAAGACGGGACTCCCTGTTGCAGAGACCCAGTACTTC
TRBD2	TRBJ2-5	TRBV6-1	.	CASSDPRDYQETQYF	TGTGCCAGCAGTGACCCGAGGGACTATCAAGAGACCCAGTACTTC
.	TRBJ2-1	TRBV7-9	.	CASSEGGVQFF	TGTGCCAGCAGCGAGGGCGGGGTGCAGTTCTTC
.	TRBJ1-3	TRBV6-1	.	CASTNRELHGNTIYF	TGTGCCAGCACAAACAGGGAGCTTCACGGAAACACCATATATTTT
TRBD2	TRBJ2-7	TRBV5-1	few	CASSWGTSAEQYF	TGCGCCAGCAGCTGGGGGACTAGCGCCGAGCAGTACTTC
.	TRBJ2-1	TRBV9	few	CASSVGLVGSSDNEQFF	TGTGCCAGCAGCGTAGGGCTCGTGGGGAGTAGTGACAATGAGCAGTTCTTC
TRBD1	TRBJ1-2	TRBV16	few	CASSQSSSGGQGDGYTF	TGTGCCAGCAGCCAATCTTCATCTGGGGGACAGGGTGATGGCTACACCTTC
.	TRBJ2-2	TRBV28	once	CASTPTANTGELFF	TGTGCCAGCACCCCGACCGCGAACACCGGGGAGCTGTTTTTT
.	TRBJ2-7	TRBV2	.	CASNRGGALEQYF	TGTGCCTCCAATAGGGGGGGGGCTTTGGAGCAGTACTTC
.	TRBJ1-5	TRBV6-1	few	CASSEGSAANSEGQPQHF	TGTGCCAGCAGTGAAGGAAGCGCGGCGAACTCAGAGGGTCAGCCCCAGCATTTT
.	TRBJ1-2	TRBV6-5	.	CASSYSRGGPGGYTF	TGTGCCAGCAGTTACTCGAGAGGGGGGCCAGGAGGCTACACCTTC
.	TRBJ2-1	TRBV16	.	CASSQLGGKESSYNEQFF	TGTGCCAGCAGCCAGCTTGGGGGGAAGGAGAGCTCCTACAATGAGCAGTTCTTC
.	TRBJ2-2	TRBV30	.	CAWSGTVNTGELFF	TGTGCCTGGAGTGGCACAGTCAACACCGGGGAGCTGTTTTTT
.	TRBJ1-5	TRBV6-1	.	CASSRGVENQPQHF	TGTGCCAGCAGCAGGGGAGTGGAGAATCAGCCCCAGCATTTT
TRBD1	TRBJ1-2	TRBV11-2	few	CASSSHRDRAGYGYTF	TGTGCCAGCAGCTCCCACCGGGACAGGGCGGGCTATGGCTACACCTTC
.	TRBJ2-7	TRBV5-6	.	CASSFARGVYEQYF	TGTGCCAGCAGCTTCGCGAGGGGCGTGTACGAGCAGTACTTC
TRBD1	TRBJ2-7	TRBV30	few	CAWSDGTGGGEQYF	TGTGCCTGGAGTGATGGGACAGGGGGAGGAGAGCAGTACTTC
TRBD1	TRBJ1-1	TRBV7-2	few	CASSLAGTGGAEAFF	TGTGCCAGCAGCTTAGCTGGGACAGGGGGCGCGGAAGCTTTCTTT
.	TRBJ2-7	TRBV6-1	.	CASRLHRAPDEQYF	TGTGCCAGCCGTTTACACCGGGCCCCCGACGAGCAGTACTTC
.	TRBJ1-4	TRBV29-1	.	CSVDDGGSANEKLFF	TGCAGCGTTGACGATGGGGGTTCGGCTAATGAAAAACTGTTTTTT
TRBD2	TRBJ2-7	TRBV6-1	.	CASSEGEGTTYEQYF	TGTGCCAGCAGTGAAGGGGAGGGAACGACGTACGAGCAGTACTTC
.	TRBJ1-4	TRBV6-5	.	CASSYFDDDEKLFF	TGTGCCAGCAGTTACTTCGACGATGATGAAAAACTGTTTTTT
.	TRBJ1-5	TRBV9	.	CASSSEGVPNQPQHF	TGTGCCAGCAGCTCCGAGGGAGTCCCCAATCAGCCCCAGCATTTT
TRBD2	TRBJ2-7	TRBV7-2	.	CASSPGGAGGSPYEQYF	TGTGCCAGCAGCCCCGGCGGGGCGGGAGGGTCCCCCTACGAGCAGTACTTC
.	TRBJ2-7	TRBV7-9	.	CASSNPTSATYEQYF	TGTGCCAGCAGTAATCCGACTAGTGCTACCTACGAGCAGTACTTC
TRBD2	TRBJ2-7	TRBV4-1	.	CASSQIIPKRGSSYEQYF	TGCGCCAGCAGCCAAATTATCCCAAAGCGGGGGAGCTCCTACGAGCAGTACTTC
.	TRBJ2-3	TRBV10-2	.	CASSRANSGDTQYF	TGCGCCAGCAGTCGAGCTAACAGTGGAGATACGCAGTATTTT
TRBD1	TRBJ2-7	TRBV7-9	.	CASSPKEATGGSYEQYF	TGTGCCAGCAGCCCGAAGGAGGCGACAGGGGGATCCTACGAGCAGTACTTC
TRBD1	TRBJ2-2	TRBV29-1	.	CSVTGTGGPRGRTGNTGELFF	TGCAGCGTCACCGGGACAGGGGGCCCCCGGGGCCGGACCGGGAACACCGGGGAGCTGTTTTTT
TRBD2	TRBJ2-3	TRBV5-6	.	CASSLWSGLAGGFTDTQYF	TGTGCCAGCAGCTTGTGGTCGGGACTAGCGGGGGGATTCACAGATACGCAGTATTTT
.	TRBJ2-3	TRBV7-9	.	CASSSPGPPTDTQYF	TGTGCCAGCAGCTCGCCGGGACCACCCACAGATACGCAGTATTTT
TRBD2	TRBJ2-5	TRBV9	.	CASSVFAGDYQETQYF	TGTGCCAGCAGCGTTTTCGCGGGGGACTACCAAGAGACCCAGTACTTC
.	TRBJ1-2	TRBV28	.	CASSLTGPLGTYGYTF	TGTGCCAGCAGTTTAACCGGACCCTTGGGAACCTATGGCTACACCTTC
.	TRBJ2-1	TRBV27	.	CASKISGFSYNEQFF	TGTGCCAGCAAGATCAGCGGTTTCTCCTACAATGAGCAGTTCTTC
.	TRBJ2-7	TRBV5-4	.	CASSSAPLYEQYF	TGTGCCAGCAGCTCAGCGCCTTTGTACGAGCAGTACTTC
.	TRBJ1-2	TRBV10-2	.	CASRSWGGLIDGYTF	TGCGCCAGCAGATCATGGGGGGGGTTGATCGATGGCTACACCTTC
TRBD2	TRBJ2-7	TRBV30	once	CACVLAGEVEQYF	TGTGCCTGCGTCCTAGCGGGAGAGGTAGAGCAGTACTTC
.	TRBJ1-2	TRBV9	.	CASSPGEGRYGYTF	TGTGCCAGCAGCCCCGGAGAGGGGCGCTATGGCTACACCTTC
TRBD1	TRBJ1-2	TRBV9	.	CASGGQGTYGYTF	TGTGCCAGCGGGGGACAGGGGACCTATGGCTACACCTTC
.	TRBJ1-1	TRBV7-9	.	CASSRGGRETEAFF	TGTGCCAGCAGCCGAGGGGGGCGGGAGACTGAAGCTTTCTTT
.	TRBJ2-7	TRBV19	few	CASSIVGTNYEQYF	TGTGCCAGTAGTATTGTGGGGACCAACTACGAGCAGTACTTC
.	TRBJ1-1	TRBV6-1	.	CASSWGGIGEAFF	TGTGCCAGCAGTTGGGGGGGCATCGGTGAAGCTTTCTTT
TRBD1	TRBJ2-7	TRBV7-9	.	CASREGTGTYEQYF	TGTGCCAGCAGAGAGGGGACAGGGACCTACGAGCAGTACTTC
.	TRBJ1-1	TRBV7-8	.	CASSSHRTNTEAFF	TGTGCCAGCAGCTCTCACAGGACGAACACTGAAGCTTTCTTT
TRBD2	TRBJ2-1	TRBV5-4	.	CASSGAGSNEQFF	TGTGCCAGCAGCGGAGCGGGGTCGAATGAGCAGTTCTTC
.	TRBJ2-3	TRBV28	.	CASSAYRVIPDTQYF	TGTGCCAGCAGTGCCTACAGGGTTATCCCAGATACGCAGTATTTT